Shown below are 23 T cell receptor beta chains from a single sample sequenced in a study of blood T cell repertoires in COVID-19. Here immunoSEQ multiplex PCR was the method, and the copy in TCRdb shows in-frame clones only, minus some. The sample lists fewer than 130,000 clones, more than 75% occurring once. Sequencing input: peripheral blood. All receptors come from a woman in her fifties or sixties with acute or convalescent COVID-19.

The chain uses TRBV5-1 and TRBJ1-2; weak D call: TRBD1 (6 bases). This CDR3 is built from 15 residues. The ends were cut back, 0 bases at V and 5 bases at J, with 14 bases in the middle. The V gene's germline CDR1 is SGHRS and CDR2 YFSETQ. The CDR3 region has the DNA TGCGCCAGCAGCTTGGATCATGGGGGCAGGTATGGCTACACCTTC. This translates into CASSLDHGGRYGYTF.

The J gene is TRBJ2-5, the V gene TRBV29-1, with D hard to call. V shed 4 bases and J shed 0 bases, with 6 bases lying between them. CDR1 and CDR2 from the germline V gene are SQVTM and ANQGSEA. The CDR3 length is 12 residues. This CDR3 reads CSVVNNQETQYF. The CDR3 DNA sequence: TGCAGCGTTGTAAACAACCAAGAGACCCAGTACTTC. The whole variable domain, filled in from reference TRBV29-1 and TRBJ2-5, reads SAVISQKPSRDICQRGTSLTIQCQVDSQVTMMFWYRQQPGQSLTLIATANQGSEATYESGFVIDKFPISRPNLTFSTLTVSNMSPEDSSIYLCSVVNNQETQYFGPGTRLLVL.

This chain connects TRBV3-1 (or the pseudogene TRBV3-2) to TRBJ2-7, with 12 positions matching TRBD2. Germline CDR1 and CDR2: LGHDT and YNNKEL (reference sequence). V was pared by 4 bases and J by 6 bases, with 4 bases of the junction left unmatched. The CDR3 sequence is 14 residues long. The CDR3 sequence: CASSPRLAGVEQYF. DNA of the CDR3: TGTGCCAGCAGCCCAAGACTAGCGGGAGTCGAGCAGTACTTC.

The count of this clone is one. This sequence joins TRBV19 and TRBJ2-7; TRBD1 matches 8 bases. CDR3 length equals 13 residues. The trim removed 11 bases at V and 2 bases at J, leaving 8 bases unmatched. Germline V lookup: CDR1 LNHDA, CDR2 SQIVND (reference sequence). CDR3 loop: CAPGNRGAYEQYF. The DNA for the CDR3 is TGTGCCCCCGGGAACAGGGGGGCCTACGAGCAGTACTTC. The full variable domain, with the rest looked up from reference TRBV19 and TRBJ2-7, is DGGITQSPKYLFRKEGQNVTLSCEQNLNHDAMYWYRQDPGQGLRLIYYSQIVNDFQKGDIAEGYSVSREKKESFPLTVTSAQKNPTAFYLCAPGNRGAYEQYFGPGTRLTVT.

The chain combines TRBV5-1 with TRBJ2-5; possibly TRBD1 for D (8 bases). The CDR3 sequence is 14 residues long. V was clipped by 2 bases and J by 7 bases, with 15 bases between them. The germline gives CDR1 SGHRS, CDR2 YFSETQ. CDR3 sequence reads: CASSFTGGAGTQYF. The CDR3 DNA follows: TGCGCCAGCAGCTTTACAGGGGGGGCCGGGACCCAGTACTTC. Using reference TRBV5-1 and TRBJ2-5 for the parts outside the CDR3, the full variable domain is KAGVTQTPRYLIKTRGQQVTLSCSPISGHRSVSWYQQTPGQGLQFLFEYFSETQRNKGNFPGRFSGRQFSNSRSEMNVSTLELGDSALYLCASSFTGGAGTQYFGPGTRLLVL.

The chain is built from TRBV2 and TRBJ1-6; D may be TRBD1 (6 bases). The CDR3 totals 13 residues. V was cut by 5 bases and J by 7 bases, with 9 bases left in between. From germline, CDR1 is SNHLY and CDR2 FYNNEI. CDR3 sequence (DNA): TGTGCCAGCAGTAATACAGGGAATTCACCCCTCCACTTT. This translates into CASSNTGNSPLHF.

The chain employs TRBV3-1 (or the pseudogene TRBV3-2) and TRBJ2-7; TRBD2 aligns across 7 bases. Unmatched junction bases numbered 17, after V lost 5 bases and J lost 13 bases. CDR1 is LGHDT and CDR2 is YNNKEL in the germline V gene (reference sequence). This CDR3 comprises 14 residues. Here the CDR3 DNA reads TGTGCCAGCAGCAACTCCGGGACTATACCACCGGTATACTTC. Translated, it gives CASSNSGTIPPVYF.

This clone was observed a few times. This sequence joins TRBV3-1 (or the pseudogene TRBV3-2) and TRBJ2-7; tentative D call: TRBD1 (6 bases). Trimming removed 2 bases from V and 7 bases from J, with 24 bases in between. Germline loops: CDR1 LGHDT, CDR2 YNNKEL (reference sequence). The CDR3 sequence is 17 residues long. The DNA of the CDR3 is TGTGCCAGCAGCCAACCTGCTCGACAGGACCTCCGACGGGAGCAGTACTTC. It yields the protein CASSQPARQDLRREQYF.

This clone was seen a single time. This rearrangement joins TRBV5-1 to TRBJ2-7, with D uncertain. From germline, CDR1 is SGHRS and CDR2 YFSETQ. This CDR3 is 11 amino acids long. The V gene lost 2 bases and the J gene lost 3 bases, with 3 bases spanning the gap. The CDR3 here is CASSFRYEQYF. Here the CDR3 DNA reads TGCGCCAGCAGCTTTCGCTACGAGCAGTACTTC.

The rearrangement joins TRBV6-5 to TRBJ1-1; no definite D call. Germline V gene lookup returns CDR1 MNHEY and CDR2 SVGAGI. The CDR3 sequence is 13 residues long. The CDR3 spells CGVGEGWDTEAFF. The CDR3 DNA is TGTGGCGTCGGGGAGGGTTGGGACACTGAAGCTTTCTTT.

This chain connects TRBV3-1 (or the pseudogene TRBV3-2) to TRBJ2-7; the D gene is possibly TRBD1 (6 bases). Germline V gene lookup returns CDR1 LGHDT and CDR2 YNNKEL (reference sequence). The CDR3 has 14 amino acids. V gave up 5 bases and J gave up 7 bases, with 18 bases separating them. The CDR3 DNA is TGTGCCAGCAGCTATACAGGGTTGCCCTCAGAGCAGTACTTC. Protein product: CASSYTGLPSEQYF.

The CDR3 region is CASGGRAGTGELFF. The CDR3 bases are TGTGCCAGCGGCGGGAGGGCCGGCACCGGGGAGCTGTTTTTT. The chain links TRBV6-5 to TRBJ2-2, with 9 positions matching TRBD2. V trimming: 8 bases; J trimming: 4 bases; junction bases outside the gene matches: 5. The CDR3 totals 14 residues. The germline V gene has CDR1 MNHEY and CDR2 SVGAGI.

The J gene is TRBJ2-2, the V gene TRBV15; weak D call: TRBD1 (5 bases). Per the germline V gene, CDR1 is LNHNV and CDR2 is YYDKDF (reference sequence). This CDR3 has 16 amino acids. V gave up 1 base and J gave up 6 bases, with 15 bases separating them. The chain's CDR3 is CATSRGQGRGSGELFF. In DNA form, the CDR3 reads TGTGCCACCAGCAGAGGGCAGGGAAGGGGTTCCGGGGAGCTGTTTTTT.

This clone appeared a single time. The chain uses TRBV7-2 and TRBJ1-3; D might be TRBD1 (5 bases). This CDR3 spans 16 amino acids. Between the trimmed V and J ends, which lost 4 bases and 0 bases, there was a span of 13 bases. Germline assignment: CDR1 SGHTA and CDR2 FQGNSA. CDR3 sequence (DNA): TGTGCCAGCAGCTGGGGGGTTATGAGCTCTGGAAACACCATATATTTT. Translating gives CASSWGVMSSGNTIYF.

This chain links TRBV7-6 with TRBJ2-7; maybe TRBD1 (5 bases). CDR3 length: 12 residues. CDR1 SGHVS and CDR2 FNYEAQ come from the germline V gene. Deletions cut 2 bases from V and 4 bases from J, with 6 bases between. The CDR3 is CASSLRGYEQYF. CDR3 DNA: TGTGCCAGCAGCTTAAGGGGTTACGAGCAGTACTTC.

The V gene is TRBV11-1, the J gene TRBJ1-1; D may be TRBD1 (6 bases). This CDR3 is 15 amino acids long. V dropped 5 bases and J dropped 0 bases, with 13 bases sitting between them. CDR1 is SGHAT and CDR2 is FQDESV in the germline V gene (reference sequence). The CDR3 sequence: CASSPRTALNTEAFF. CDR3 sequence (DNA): TGTGCCAGCAGCCCGCGGACAGCCCTGAACACTGAAGCTTTCTTT.

The CDR3 reads CSVTGAGMNTEAFF. CDR3 nucleotides: TGCAGCGTAACAGGGGCAGGGATGAACACTGAAGCTTTCTTT. The chain links TRBV29-1 to TRBJ1-1; 7 bases align to TRBD1. CDR3 length: 14 residues. The trim removed 6 bases at V and 0 bases at J, leaving 7 bases unmatched. CDR1 is SQVTM and CDR2 is ANQGSEA in the germline V gene.

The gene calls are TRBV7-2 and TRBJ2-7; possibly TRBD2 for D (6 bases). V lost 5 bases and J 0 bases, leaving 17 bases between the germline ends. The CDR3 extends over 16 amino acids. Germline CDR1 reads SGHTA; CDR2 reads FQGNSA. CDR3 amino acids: CASSLPGAASSYEQYF. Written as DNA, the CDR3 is TGTGCCAGCAGCCTCCCGGGAGCGGCAAGCTCCTACGAGCAGTACTTC.

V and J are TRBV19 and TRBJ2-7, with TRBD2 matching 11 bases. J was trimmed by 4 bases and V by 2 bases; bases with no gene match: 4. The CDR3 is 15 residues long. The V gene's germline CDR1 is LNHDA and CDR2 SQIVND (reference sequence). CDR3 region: CASSIRLAGRYEQYF. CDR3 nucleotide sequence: TGTGCCAGTAGTATAAGACTAGCGGGACGGTACGAGCAGTACTTC.

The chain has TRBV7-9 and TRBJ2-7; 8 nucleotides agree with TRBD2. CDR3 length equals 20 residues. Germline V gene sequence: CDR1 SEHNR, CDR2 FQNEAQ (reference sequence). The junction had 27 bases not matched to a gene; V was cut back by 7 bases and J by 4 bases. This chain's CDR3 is CASTPVTGLAEREKRYEQYF. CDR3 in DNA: TGTGCCAGCACCCCCGTCACAGGGCTCGCCGAGCGGGAGAAAAGGTACGAGCAGTACTTC.

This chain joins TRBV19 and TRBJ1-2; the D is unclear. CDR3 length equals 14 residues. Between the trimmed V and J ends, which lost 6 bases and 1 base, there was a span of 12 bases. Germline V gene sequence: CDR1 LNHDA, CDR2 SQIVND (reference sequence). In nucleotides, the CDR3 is TGTGCCAGTAGCCGGGGAAGGAGTAACTATGGCTACACCTTC. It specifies CASSRGRSNYGYTF.

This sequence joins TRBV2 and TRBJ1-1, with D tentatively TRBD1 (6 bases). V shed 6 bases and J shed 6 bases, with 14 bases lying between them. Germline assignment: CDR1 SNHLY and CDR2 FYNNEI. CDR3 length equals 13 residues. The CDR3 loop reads CASRQGGLAEAFF. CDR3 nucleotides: TGTGCCAGCAGGCAAGGGGGTCTCGCTGAAGCTTTCTTT.

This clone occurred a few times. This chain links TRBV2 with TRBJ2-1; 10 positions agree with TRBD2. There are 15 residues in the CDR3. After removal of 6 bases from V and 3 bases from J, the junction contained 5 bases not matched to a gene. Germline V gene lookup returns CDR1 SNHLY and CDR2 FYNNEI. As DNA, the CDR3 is TGTGCCAGCAGAACGACTAGCGGGTTCTACAATGAGCAGTTCTTC. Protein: CASRTTSGFYNEQFF.